A single sample gave rise to the 11 T cell receptor beta chains below, sequenced in a study of T cell responses to AZD1222 COVID-19 vaccine (dated by TCRdb to 2020 to 2022). The meaning of the sample's time point label: baseline before first vaccination. Library creation used the immunoSEQ multiplex PCR assay. TCRdb's version of the immuneACCESS table is confined to in-frame rearrangements and falls short of the full clone set. An unresolved V gene accounts for under half of the shortfall where checked; the remainder is of unknown origin. A total of some 120,000 clones appear in this sample, approximately 85% of them only once. About 8.5% of the sample is taken by the ten largest. The sample was peripheral blood, taken on day 0 of AZD1222 vaccination. The receptor set was obtained from an adult in good health.

This chain uses TRBV5-5 with TRBJ2-5; D unresolved. V lost 0 bases and J lost 4, with 19 bases in between. Germline-derived CDR1 and CDR2 are SGHKS and YYEKEE (reference sequence). This CDR3 spans 17 amino acids. The CDR3 DNA follows: TGTGCCAGCAGCTTGGACTTTTGGACGACTGGGCGAGAGACCCAGTACTTC. This gives the protein CASSLDFWTTGRETQYF.

J is TRBJ1-3 and V is TRBV2; D ambiguous. Germline values: CDR1 SNHLY, CDR2 FYNNEI. V lost 6 bases and J lost 2, with 20 bases in between. There are 17 residues in the CDR3. CDR3 sequence reads: CASRGYTRIWAGNTIYF. CDR3 DNA: TGTGCCAGCAGAGGATACACGAGGATTTGGGCTGGAAACACCATATATTTT.

The chain couples TRBV7-4 to TRBJ1-6; possible D gene TRBD1, 5 bases. V gave up 5 bases and J gave up 0 bases, with 17 bases separating them. The V gene's germline CDR1 is SGHVT and CDR2 SQSDAQ. The CDR3 consists of 18 residues. CDR3 sequence (DNA): TGTGCCAGCAGCAAGACAGCCTCTACCCCCTCCTATAATTCACCCCTCCACTTT. Its translation is CASSKTASTPSYNSPLHF.

The chain links TRBV30 to TRBJ2-1; D uncertain. This CDR3 contains 13 residues. Per germline, CDR1 GTSNPN and CDR2 SVGIG (reference sequence). V lost 3 bases, J lost 6 bases, and 12 bases lay in between. In DNA, the CDR3 is TGTGCCTGGAGCAAACAAAGCCTCAATGAGCAGTTCTTC. The encoded protein is CAWSKQSLNEQFF.

This sequence joins TRBV2 and TRBJ1-1; D remains ambiguous. With 7 bases removed from V and 4 bases from J, the gap between germline ends came to 19 bases. This CDR3 is 15 amino acids long. In germline, CDR1 is SNHLY, CDR2 FYNNEI. The CDR3 bases are TGTGCCAGCAAGCGGACCCCACGAGAGAGCACTGAAGCTTTCTTT. Encoded protein: CASKRTPRESTEAFF.

The genes are TRBV6-5 and TRBJ1-2; D may be TRBD1 (6 bases). Trimming shortened V by 7 bases and J by 8 bases, and 17 bases separated the two germline ends. CDR1 and CDR2 from the germline V gene are MNHEY and SVGAGI. There are 13 residues in the CDR3. The CDR3 region is CASTEGGGGGYTF. The CDR3 DNA is TGTGCCAGCACCGAGGGAGGGGGAGGAGGCTACACCTTC.

The rearrangement joins TRBV5-1 to TRBJ2-5; D might be TRBD1 (5 bases). Germline CDR1 is SGHRS and CDR2 is YFSETQ. Trimming stripped 6 bases from V and 1 base from J, with 19 bases between. There are 16 residues in the CDR3. Here the CDR3 DNA reads TGCGCCAGCATTGTTGGGGCCGTCGCGACCCAAGAGACCCAGTACTTC. Its translation is CASIVGAVATQETQYF. The whole variable domain, filled in from reference TRBV5-1 and TRBJ2-5, reads KAGVTQTPRYLIKTRGQQVTLSCSPISGHRSVSWYQQTPGQGLQFLFEYFSETQRNKGNFPGRFSGRQFSNSRSEMNVSTLELGDSALYLCASIVGAVATQETQYFGPGTRLLVL.

This clone came up a few times. The chain uses TRBV30 and TRBJ1-1; D is perhaps TRBD1 (6 bases). Germline CDR1 and CDR2: GTSNPN and SVGIG (reference sequence). Trimming pared 5 bases from V and 6 bases from J, leaving 13 bases between. The CDR3 is 12 residues long. The CDR3 reads CAWGDGGPEAFF. The CDR3 DNA reads TGTGCCTGGGGGGACGGGGGGCCTGAAGCTTTCTTT.

This chain uses TRBV13 with TRBJ1-1, with 10 bases fitting TRBD1. CDR3 length: 15 amino acids. Germline V gene sequence: CDR1 PRHDT, CDR2 FYEKMQ (reference sequence). Germline trimming cut 4 bases from V and 5 bases from J; bases unmatched to any gene: 7. The CDR3 sequence: CASSSTGTGETEAFF. CDR3 DNA: TGTGCCAGCAGCTCGACCGGGACAGGGGAGACTGAAGCTTTCTTT. The full variable domain, completed using reference TRBV13 and TRBJ1-1, is AAGVIQSPRHLIKEKRETATLKCYPIPRHDTVYWYQQGPGQDPQFLISFYEKMQSDKGSIPDRFSAQQFSDYHSELNMSSLELGDSALYFCASSSTGTGETEAFFGQGTRLTVV.

This clone was found once. The rearrangement uses TRBV9 and TRBJ2-3; 13 bases are a match to TRBD2. This CDR3 comprises 17 residues. Germline V gene sequence: CDR1 SGDLS, CDR2 YYNGEE. After removal of 4 bases from V and 3 bases from J, the junction contained 8 bases not matched to a gene. The CDR3 reads CASSPRLAGGGTDTQYF. The CDR3 DNA follows: TGTGCCAGCAGCCCCCGACTAGCGGGGGGTGGGACAGATACGCAGTATTTT.

In its sample, this clone was seen once. The DNA for the CDR3 is TGCGCCAGCAGCCTTCAGGGAAACGACGAGCAGTACTTC. Amino acid sequence: CASSLQGNDEQYF. The chain combines TRBV5-1 with TRBJ2-7; a possible D gene is TRBD1 (5 bases). The CDR3 is 13 residues long. V lost 4 bases to trimming and J lost 5 bases, with 13 bases between them. The V gene's germline CDR1 is SGHRS and CDR2 YFSETQ.